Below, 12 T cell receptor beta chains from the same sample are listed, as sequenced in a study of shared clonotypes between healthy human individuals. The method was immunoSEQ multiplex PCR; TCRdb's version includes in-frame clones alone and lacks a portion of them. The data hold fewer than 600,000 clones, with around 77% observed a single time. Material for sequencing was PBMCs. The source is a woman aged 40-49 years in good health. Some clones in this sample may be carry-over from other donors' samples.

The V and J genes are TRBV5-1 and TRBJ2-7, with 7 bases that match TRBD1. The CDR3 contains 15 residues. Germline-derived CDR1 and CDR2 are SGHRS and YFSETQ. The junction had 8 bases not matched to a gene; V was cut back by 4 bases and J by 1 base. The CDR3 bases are TGCGCCAGCAGCCTAAATAACAGGGGTTCCTACGAGCAGTACTTC. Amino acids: CASSLNNRGSYEQYF.

In DNA, the CDR3 is TGTGCCAGCAGTGATAGGAGGTCTTACTCAAGACAGGGGGCTCCATACAATGAGCAGTTCTTC. This gives the protein CASSDRRSYSRQGAPYNEQFF. V gene TRBV2 combines with J gene TRBJ2-1, with TRBD1 identical over 10 bases. CDR3 length equals 21 residues. The ends lost 3 bases at V and 4 bases at J; junction bases unmatched: 21. CDR1 is SNHLY, CDR2 FYNNEI, per germline.

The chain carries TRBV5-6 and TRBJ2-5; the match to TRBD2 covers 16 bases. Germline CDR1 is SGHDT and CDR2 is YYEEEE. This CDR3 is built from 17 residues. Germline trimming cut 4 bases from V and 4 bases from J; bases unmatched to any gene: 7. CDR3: CASSRGLAGGPGETQYF. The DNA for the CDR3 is TGTGCCAGCAGCCGGGGACTAGCGGGAGGGCCCGGAGAGACCCAGTACTTC.

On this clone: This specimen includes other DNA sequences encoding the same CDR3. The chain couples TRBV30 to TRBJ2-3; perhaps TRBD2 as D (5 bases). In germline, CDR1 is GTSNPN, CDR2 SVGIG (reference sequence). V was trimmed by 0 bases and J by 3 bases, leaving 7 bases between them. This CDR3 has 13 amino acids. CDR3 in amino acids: CAWSVRGTDTQYF. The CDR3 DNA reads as TGTGCCTGGAGTGTACGGGGAACAGATACGCAGTATTTT.

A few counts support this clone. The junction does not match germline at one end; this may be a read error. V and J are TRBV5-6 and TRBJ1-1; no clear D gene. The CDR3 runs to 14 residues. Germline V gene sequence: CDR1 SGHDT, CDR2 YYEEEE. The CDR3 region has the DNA TGTGCCAGCGGCTTGCTTCCCCCAAACACTGAAGCTTTCTTT. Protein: CASGLLPPNTEAFF.

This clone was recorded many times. The DNA for the CDR3 is TGTGCCTGGGAGCGGGATCGGGCCGGGGAGCTGTTTTTT. This encodes CAWERDRAGELFF. The genes are TRBV30 and TRBJ2-2, with TRBD2 identical over 7 bases. Germline assignment: CDR1 GTSNPN and CDR2 SVGIG (reference sequence). J was trimmed by 6 bases and V by 5 bases; bases with no gene match: 6. The CDR3 has 13 amino acids.

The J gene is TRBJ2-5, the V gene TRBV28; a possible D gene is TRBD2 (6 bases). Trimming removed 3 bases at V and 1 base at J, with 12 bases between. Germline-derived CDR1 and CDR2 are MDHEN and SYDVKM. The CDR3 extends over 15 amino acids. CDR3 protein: CASSFRGSLQETQYF. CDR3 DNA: TGTGCCAGCAGTTTCCGGGGGAGTCTCCAAGAGACCCAGTACTTC.

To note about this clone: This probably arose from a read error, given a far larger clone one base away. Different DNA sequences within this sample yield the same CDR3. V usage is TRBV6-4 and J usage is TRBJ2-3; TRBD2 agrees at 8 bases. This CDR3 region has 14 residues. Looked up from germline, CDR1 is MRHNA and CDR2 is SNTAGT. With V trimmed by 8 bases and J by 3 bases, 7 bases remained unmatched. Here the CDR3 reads CASGAGGSTDTQYF. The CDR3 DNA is TGTGCCAGCGGGGCGGGAGGCTCAACAGATACGCAGTATTTT.

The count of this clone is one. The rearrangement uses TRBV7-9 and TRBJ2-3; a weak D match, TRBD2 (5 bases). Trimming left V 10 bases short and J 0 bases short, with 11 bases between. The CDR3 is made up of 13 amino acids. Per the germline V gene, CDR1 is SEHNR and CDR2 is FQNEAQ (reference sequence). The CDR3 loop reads CAISAASTDTQYF. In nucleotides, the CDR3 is TGTGCCATCTCAGCGGCTAGCACAGATACGCAGTATTTT. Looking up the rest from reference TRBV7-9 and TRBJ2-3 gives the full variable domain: DTGVSQNPRHKITKRGQNVTFRCDPISEHNRLYWYRQTLGQGPEFLTYFQNEAQLEKSRLLSDRFSAERPKGSFSTLEIQRTEQGDSAMYLCAISAASTDTQYFGPGTRLTVL.

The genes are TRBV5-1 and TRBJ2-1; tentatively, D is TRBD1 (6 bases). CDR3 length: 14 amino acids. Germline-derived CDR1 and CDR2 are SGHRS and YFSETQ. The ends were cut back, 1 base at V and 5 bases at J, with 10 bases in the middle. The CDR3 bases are TGCGCCAGCAGCTTGTTGGGGGCAGACAATGAGCAGTTCTTC. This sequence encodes CASSLLGADNEQFF.

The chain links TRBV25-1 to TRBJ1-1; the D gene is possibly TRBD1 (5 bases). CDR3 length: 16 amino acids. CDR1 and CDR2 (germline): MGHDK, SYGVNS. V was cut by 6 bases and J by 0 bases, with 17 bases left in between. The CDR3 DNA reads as TGTGCCAGCAGACCATTGGCCGGGACTGTGAACACTGAAGCTTTCTTT. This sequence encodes CASRPLAGTVNTEAFF.

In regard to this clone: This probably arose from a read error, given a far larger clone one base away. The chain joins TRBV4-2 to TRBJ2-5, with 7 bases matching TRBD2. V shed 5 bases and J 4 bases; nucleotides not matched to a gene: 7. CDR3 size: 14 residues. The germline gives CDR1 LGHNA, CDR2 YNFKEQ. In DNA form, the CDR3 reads TGTGCCAGCAGCGGGCTAGCGGATCGAGAGACCCAGTACTTC. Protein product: CASSGLADRETQYF.